The 26 T cell receptor beta chains below come from one sample, sequenced in a study of tumor-infiltrating lymphocytes in primary liver carcinoma. Blood RNA came from unsorted whole blood; germline DNA was also extracted. A primer matching the constant region was used to make TCR beta cDNA from 450 to 500 ng of total RNA. ARM-PCR, slightly modified, supplied the TCR beta libraries through three nested multiplex PCR rounds. Amplification in the first two PCR rounds was performed using TRBV1-TRBV30 forward primers and a C-beta reverse primer for roughly 10 cycles each. From the multiplex PCR reads, TCRdb called clonotypes with MiXCR, one entry per CDR3 protein. Of 300,000 to 400,000 distinct CDR3 sequences in the sample, about two thirds are singletons; the top ten hold about 6.5%. The sequenced material came from peripheral blood. All receptors derive from a man aged 40-49 years with primary liver carcinoma and hepatitis B virus infection.

Worth noting for this clonotype: Its ends do not fully match the called genes, so a read error is possible. This chain joins TRBV11-2 and TRBJ2-2; no clear D gene. Germline V gene sequence: CDR1 SGHAT, CDR2 FQNNGV. CDR3 size: 14 residues. CDR3 protein: CVSACRGNTGELFF. As DNA, the CDR3 is TGTGTCAGCGCCTGCCGAGGGAACACCGGGGAGCTGTTTTTT.

The rearrangement uses TRBV11-2 and TRBJ1-1; unclear D gene. In germline, CDR1 is SGHAT, CDR2 FQNNGV. V was trimmed by 1 base and J by 11 bases, leaving 14 bases between them. The CDR3 sequence is 13 residues long. In DNA form, the CDR3 reads TGTGCCAGCAGCTTAGGACGGACGTTTCCTGCTTTCTTT. Amino acid sequence: CASSLGRTFPAFF.

This clonotype was found many times. V and J are TRBV6-1 and TRBJ1-4; D gene uncertain. V lost 7 bases and J 5 bases, leaving 2 bases between the germline ends. CDR1 MNHNS and CDR2 SASEGT come from the germline V gene. CDR3 length: 10 residues. CDR3 loop: CASNNEKLFF. CDR3 coding DNA: TGTGCCAGCAACAATGAAAAACTGTTTTTT.

This clonotype was recorded a few times. The chain combines TRBV5-1 with TRBJ2-3; D might be TRBD2 (5 bases). Trimming left V 0 bases short and J 1 base short, with 6 bases between. Per the germline V gene, CDR1 is SGHRS and CDR2 is YFSETQ. The CDR3 extends over 14 amino acids. The chain's CDR3 is CASSLVSGTDTQYF. In nucleotides, the CDR3 is TGCGCCAGCAGCTTGGTTAGCGGCACAGATACGCAGTATTTT.

V is TRBV7-8 and J is TRBJ2-1; 7 nucleotides align to TRBD2. J gave up 0 bases and V 5 bases, and 4 bases lay outside the gene matches. Germline CDR1 reads SGHVS; CDR2 reads FQNEAQ. The CDR3 length is 15 residues. CDR3: CASSLQRDSYNEQFF. The CDR3 coding sequence is TGTGCCAGCAGCCTACAGCGGGACTCCTACAATGAGCAGTTCTTC.

This chain joins TRBV12-5 and TRBJ2-2; D not certain. The CDR3 runs to 12 residues. Looked up from germline, CDR1 is LGHNT and CDR2 is FRNRAP. The V end lost 6 bases, the J end lost 6 bases, and 8 bases lay between the germline ends. CDR3 sequence (DNA): TGTGCTAGTGGACTTACGTCCGGGGAGCTGTTTTTT. Its protein product is CASGLTSGELFF.

The chain links TRBV30 to TRBJ1-6, with a possible D match to TRBD1 (5 bases). V shed 2 bases and J shed 0 bases, with 11 bases lying between them. CDR1 is GTSNPN and CDR2 is SVGIG in the germline V gene (reference sequence). The CDR3 extends over 16 amino acids. Here the CDR3 reads CAWSRDDSSYNSPLHF. In nucleotides, the CDR3 is TGTGCCTGGAGTAGGGACGATAGCTCCTATAATTCACCCCTCCACTTT.

The table lists this clonotype with a few counts. The V and J genes are TRBV5-1 and TRBJ1-1; unclear D gene. The germline CDR1 and CDR2 sequences are SGHRS and YFSETQ. Trimming pared 5 bases from V and 0 bases from J, leaving 8 bases between. The CDR3 loop spans 13 amino acids. The CDR3 sequence: CASSNSMNTEAFF. CDR3 in DNA: TGCGCCAGCAGTAACAGCATGAACACTGAAGCTTTCTTT.

The CDR3 loop is CSAPDARQGQTDTQYF. The CDR3 coding sequence is TGCAGTGCTCCCGACGCACGACAGGGCCAGACAGATACGCAGTATTTT. J is TRBJ2-3 and V is TRBV20-1, with TRBD1 matching 7 bases. J lost 3 bases, V lost 5 bases, and 14 bases had no gene match. This CDR3 region has 16 residues. The V gene's germline CDR1 is DFQATT and CDR2 SNEGSKA (reference sequence).

To note about this clonotype: A much larger clone sits a single nucleotide away, making a read error possible. The chain joins TRBV10-3 to TRBJ2-3; weak D call: TRBD1 (5 bases). The CDR3 sequence is 15 residues long. CDR1 and CDR2 from the germline V gene are ENHRY and SYGVKD. The germline V and J ends were trimmed by 6 bases and 3 bases, with 16 bases remaining between them. DNA of the CDR3: TGTGCCATCAGACCGAGACAGCATCAAACAGATACGCAGTATTTT. Residues: CAIRPRQHQTDTQYF.

A remark on this clonotype: A much larger clone lies a single base off, so this may be a read error. The V call is TRBV6-6, the J call TRBJ2-3; D is perhaps TRBD2 (6 bases). Germline-derived CDR1 and CDR2 are MNHNY and SVGAGI (reference sequence). Trimming removed 7 bases at V and 4 bases at J, with 18 bases between. This CDR3 contains 15 residues. In nucleotides, the CDR3 is TGTGCCAGCACTCCTTCCGGACCTAGCGCAGATACGCAGTATTTT. Translating gives CASTPSGPSADTQYF.

Worth noting for this clonotype: It may be a read error: a sequence one base away is much more abundant. The J gene is TRBJ1-2, the V gene TRBV6-5; D is uncertain. Germline V lookup: CDR1 MNHEY, CDR2 SVGAGI. CDR3 length equals 16 residues. Here the CDR3 DNA reads TGTGCCAACAGTTACGACCCGAAGCGGGCCTTCTATGGCTACACCTTC. Its protein is CANSYDPKRAFYGYTF.

In regard to this clonotype: A read error may produce the germline difference seen at one junction end. The chain recombines TRBV28 with TRBJ2-7; TRBD2 agrees at 12 bases. The germline gives CDR1 MDHEN, CDR2 SYDVKM. The CDR3 totals 15 residues. This chain's CDR3 is CASRPTSGSPYEQCF. The DNA for the CDR3 is TGTGCCAGCAGGCCGACTAGCGGGAGTCCCTACGAGCAGTGCTTC.

As to this clonotype: A much larger clone lies one base from this, so it may be a read error. Without the conserved terminal phenylalanine or tryptophan, this CDR3 likely stems from a read error. The V gene is TRBV6-5, the J gene TRBJ1-6; TRBD1 aligns across 11 bases. The junction had 7 bases not matched to a gene; V was cut back by 6 bases and J by 6 bases. Germline CDR1 is MNHEY and CDR2 is SVGAGI. This CDR3 has 16 residues. The CDR3 loop reads CASSLGQGARNSPLHL. CDR3 nucleotide sequence: TGTGCCAGCAGCCTCGGACAGGGGGCGCGTAATTCACCCCTCCACCTT.

Comments on this clonotype: At one boundary the junction diverges from the germline segment, which might be a read error. The V gene is TRBV7-2, the J gene TRBJ2-1; D possibly corresponds to TRBD2 (5 bases). The CDR3 runs 15 residues. Germline V gene lookup returns CDR1 SGHTA and CDR2 FQGNSA. CDR3 nucleotides: TGTGCCAGCAGCCGGCCTGGAGGCGAGTACAATGAGCAATTCTTC. This gives the protein CASSRPGGEYNEQFF.

As to this clonotype: This may be a read error: a much more frequent sequence differs by one nucleotide. This chain joins TRBV12-3 or TRBV12-4 and TRBJ2-3; 10 nucleotides line up with TRBD2. CDR3 size: 13 residues. The V gene end was trimmed by 11 bases and the J gene end by 4 bases; junction bases not matched to a gene: 6. In nucleotides, the CDR3 is TGTGCCGGCACTAGCGGGATTTCAGATACGCAGTATTTT. Translated, it gives CAGTSGISDTQYF.

This clonotype was recorded a few times. The chain couples TRBV24-1 to TRBJ2-3; no definite D call. This CDR3 is 14 amino acids long. Germline V gene lookup returns CDR1 KGHDR and CDR2 SFDVKD. Trimming took 1 base from V and 5 from J, leaving 9 bases between them. CDR3 in DNA: TGTGCCACCAGTGATTTTTCGTGGGGAGATACGCAGTATTTT. Amino acid sequence: CATSDFSWGDTQYF.

This chain connects TRBV5-4 to TRBJ1-1, with 9 bases fitting TRBD1. J was trimmed by 3 bases and V by 4 bases; bases with no gene match: 7. The CDR3 extends over 15 amino acids. CDR1 is SGHNT and CDR2 is YYREEE in the germline V gene (reference sequence). The CDR3 loop is CASSPTGGGYTEAFF. CDR3 coding DNA: TGTGCCAGCAGCCCAACAGGGGGCGGATACACTGAAGCTTTCTTT.

This rearrangement joins TRBV24-1 to TRBJ2-2, with D perhaps assigned TRBD1 or TRBD2 (5 bases each). The germline V gene has CDR1 KGHDR and CDR2 SFDVKD. The CDR3 totals 16 residues. Trimming removed 12 bases from V and 0 bases from J, with 19 bases in between. CDR3 in DNA: TGTGCCGCCCGCGCTCCCCAGGGACCGAACACCGGGGAGCTGTTTTTT. This encodes CAARAPQGPNTGELFF.

Turning to this clonotype: One junction end does not reproduce the germline sequence, and a read error may be involved. The rearrangement links TRBV11-1 to TRBJ2-7, with D uncertain. This CDR3 spans 15 amino acids. Germline CDR1 reads SGHAT; CDR2 reads FQDESV (reference sequence). CDR3 in DNA: TGTACCAGCAAACTGACACCCAGCCCCTGGAACGATCAGTACTTC. This sequence encodes CTSKLTPSPWNDQYF.

Worth noting for this clonotype: A read error is possible here, since a much larger clone lies one base away. V gene TRBV6-1 combines with J gene TRBJ2-1; perhaps D is TRBD1 or TRBD2 (5 bases each). Germline V lookup: CDR1 MNHNS, CDR2 SASEGT. The CDR3 totals 14 residues. The CDR3 loop is CTSSEEWGSNEQFF. The CDR3, as DNA: TGTACCAGCAGTGAAGAGTGGGGGAGCAATGAGCAGTTCTTC.

This clonotype showed up many times. The chain carries TRBV29-1 and TRBJ2-3; D is uncertain. Deletions cut 6 bases from V and 5 bases from J, with 18 bases between. The CDR3 contains 14 residues. Germline V gene lookup returns CDR1 SQVTM and CDR2 ANQGSEA. The CDR3 loop is CSVTVTGRGDTQYF. The CDR3 bases are TGCAGCGTGACCGTTACGGGCCGTGGAGATACGCAGTATTTT.

This clonotype occurred once. One junction end does not reproduce the germline sequence, and a read error may be involved. The chain joins TRBV10-3 to TRBJ1-3, with a tentative D call TRBD1 (5 bases). CDR1 is ENHRY and CDR2 is SYGVKD in the germline V gene. The CDR3 covers 13 residues. CDR3 in amino acids: CAISVGDGNIIYF. DNA for the CDR3: TGTGCCATCAGTGTGGGGGACGGAAACATCATATATTTT.

In the case of this clonotype: One junction end does not reproduce the germline sequence, and a read error may be involved. The rearrangement joins TRBV11-2 to TRBJ2-5, with 7 bases identical to TRBD1. The CDR3 runs to 13 residues. The germline V gene has CDR1 SGHAT and CDR2 FQNNGV. CDR3 sequence reads: CANSLGTDETQYF. The CDR3 DNA follows: TGTGCCAACAGCCTCGGGACAGATGAGACCCAATACTTC.

The V and J genes are TRBV14 and TRBJ1-2; D possibly corresponds to TRBD1 (6 bases). Between the trimmed V and J ends, which lost 1 base and 6 bases, there was a span of 12 bases. CDR3 length: 14 residues. Germline V gene sequence: CDR1 SGHDN, CDR2 FVKESK. This chain's CDR3 is CASSQVDAGDGYTF. The CDR3 bases are TGTGCCAGCAGCCAAGTGGATGCAGGGGATGGCTACACCTTC.

As regards this clonotype: The junction differs from germline at one of its ends, possibly a read error. The chain carries TRBV11-3 and TRBJ1-2, with D hard to call. The germline gives CDR1 SGHNT, CDR2 YENEEA. CDR3 length: 13 amino acids. DNA of the CDR3: TGTGCCAGCAGCCTAGATCACTACTATGGCTACACCTTC. Its translation: CASSLDHYYGYTF.